A single sample is the source of the 18 T cell receptor beta chains below, sequenced in a study of blood T cells in healthy people across ages. Together with a sample-barcoded 5' primer, a J-beta primer mix was included in a second PCR lasting roughly 6 to 12 cycles. Each CDR3 protein is one row after TCRdb ran MiXCR on the 5' RACE reads. The sample contains more than 1 million distinct CDR3 sequences, 35% to 50% of which appear only once. The sequenced sample consisted of blood. The source of these receptors is a woman aged 60-75 years in good health.

The chain joins TRBV20-1 to TRBJ2-5; 8 nucleotides align to TRBD1. Germline V lookup: CDR1 DFQATT, CDR2 SNEGSKA (reference sequence). CDR3 length equals 14 residues. V was clipped by 5 bases and J by 5 bases; unmatched bases: 10. The CDR3 sequence: CSACDRGVRETQYF. DNA for the CDR3: TGCAGTGCTTGCGACAGGGGCGTTAGGGAGACCCAGTACTTC.

The chain combines TRBV20-1 with TRBJ2-7; 8 bases are shared with TRBD1. In germline, CDR1 is DFQATT, CDR2 SNEGSKA (reference sequence). Losses at the gene ends were 5 bases for V and 5 bases for J; bases not matched to a gene: 20. The CDR3 consists of 17 residues. The CDR3 DNA reads TGCAGTGCTCTACCGTTTCCCGGGACAGGCGGGTCCAACGAGCAGTACTTC. This sequence encodes CSALPFPGTGGSNEQYF.

The chain's CDR3 is CASSQVGRNNEQFF. CDR3 bases: TGCGCCAGCAGCCAAGTAGGCCGGAACAATGAGCAGTTCTTC. The V and J genes are TRBV4-1 and TRBJ2-1, with unresolved D. There are 14 residues in the CDR3. In germline, CDR1 is MGHRA, CDR2 YSYEKL. Trimming pared 1 base from V and 5 bases from J, leaving 9 bases between.

This clonotype appeared a few times. The chain has TRBV10-3 and TRBJ2-1; D is unresolved. Germline CDR1 is ENHRY and CDR2 is SYGVKD. The CDR3 sequence is 12 residues long. Between the trimmed V and J ends, which lost 2 bases and 7 bases, there was a span of 6 bases. Here the CDR3 DNA reads TGTGCCATCAGTGAGGACACGAATGAGCAGTTCTTC. This translates into CAISEDTNEQFF.

Ten or more counts support this clonotype. The chain has TRBV27 and TRBJ1-1; D unclear. V was cut by 1 base and J by 1 base, with 4 bases left in between. CDR1 and CDR2 (germline): MNHEY, SMNVEV (reference sequence). The CDR3 covers 13 residues. The CDR3 spells CASSLLGNTEAFF. The CDR3 DNA sequence: TGTGCCAGCAGTTTATTGGGGAACACTGAAGCTTTCTTT.

The chain uses TRBV29-1 and TRBJ1-1; possibly TRBD1 for D (5 bases). From germline, CDR1 is SQVTM and CDR2 ANQGSEA. Trimming shortened V by 5 bases and J by 3 bases, and 10 bases separated the two germline ends. The CDR3 spans 12 residues. The CDR3 region has the DNA TGCAGCGTTCCGGGGGTGCACACTGAAGCTTTCTTT. Residues: CSVPGVHTEAFF.

The chain employs TRBV20-1 and TRBJ2-5; tentatively, D is TRBD1 or TRBD2 (5 bases each). CDR1 and CDR2 (germline): DFQATT, SNEGSKA (reference sequence). The V and J ends lost 3 bases and 5 bases respectively, with 13 bases between them. The CDR3 sequence is 13 residues long. CDR3 loop: CSASWGGRETQYF. CDR3 sequence (DNA): TGCAGTGCTAGTTGGGGCGGGCGGGAGACCCAGTACTTC.

This clonotype has a handful of counts. The chain couples TRBV11-2 to TRBJ2-1, with D perhaps given as TRBD1 or TRBD2 (5 bases each). This CDR3 region has 11 residues. Trimming removed 5 bases from V and 10 bases from J, with 9 bases in between. Germline-derived CDR1 and CDR2 are SGHAT and FQNNGV. CDR3 DNA: TGTGCCAGCAGCCGGTGGGGGGAGCAGTTCTTC. Translation: CASSRWGEQFF.

This chain connects TRBV4-1 to TRBJ2-5; perhaps TRBD1 as D (5 bases). The V end lost 0 bases, the J end lost 3 bases, and 17 bases lay between the germline ends. Germline V CDR1 and CDR2: MGHRA, YSYEKL. The CDR3 is made up of 17 amino acids. The CDR3: CASSQEATAQSKETQYF. The CDR3 DNA is TGCGCCAGCAGCCAAGAAGCGACAGCCCAATCCAAAGAGACCCAGTACTTC.

This clonotype was detected once. V gene TRBV20-1 combines with J gene TRBJ2-5, with a tentative D call TRBD1 (6 bases). Between the trimmed V and J ends, which lost 3 bases and 11 bases, there was a span of 16 bases. Germline V gene sequence: CDR1 DFQATT, CDR2 SNEGSKA (reference sequence). This CDR3 is 12 amino acids long. This chain's CDR3 is CSASTGFNEQYF. CDR3 coding DNA: TGCAGTGCTAGTACAGGGTTCAATGAGCAGTACTTC.

The chain joins TRBV2 to TRBJ2-3; D gene ambiguous. This CDR3 comprises 10 residues. Trimming left V 8 bases short and J 7 bases short, with 7 bases between. Germline V gives CDR1 SNHLY, CDR2 FYNNEI. CDR3 loop: CASSIYTQYF. In DNA form, the CDR3 reads TGTGCCAGCTCAATCTATACGCAGTATTTT. The full variable domain, with the rest looked up from reference TRBV2 and TRBJ2-3, is EPEVTQTPSHQVTQMGQEVILRCVPISNHLYFYWYRQILGQKVEFLVSFYNNEISEKSEIFDDQFSVERPDGSNFTLKIRSTKLEDSAMYFCASSIYTQYFGPGTRLTVL.

Ten or more counts support this clonotype. The chain links TRBV2 to TRBJ2-7, with D maybe TRBD1 (5 bases). Per germline, CDR1 SNHLY and CDR2 FYNNEI. V lost 1 base and J lost 4, with 14 bases in between. This CDR3 spans 15 amino acids. This CDR3 reads CASSEVWAGLYEQYF. CDR3 bases: TGTGCCAGCAGTGAAGTTTGGGCAGGGCTTTACGAGCAGTACTTC. Looking up the rest from reference TRBV2 and TRBJ2-7 gives the full variable domain: EPEVTQTPSHQVTQMGQEVILRCVPISNHLYFYWYRQILGQKVEFLVSFYNNEISEKSEIFDDQFSVERPDGSNFTLKIRSTKLEDSAMYFCASSEVWAGLYEQYFGPGTRLTVT.

The chain joins TRBV2 to TRBJ2-7; D uncertain. Germline CDR1 reads SNHLY; CDR2 reads FYNNEI. The CDR3 loop spans 15 amino acids. The V gene lost 3 bases and the J gene lost 0 bases, with 12 bases spanning the gap. DNA of the CDR3: TGTGCCAGCAGTGAGGCGGAGCTCCCCTCCTACGAGCAGTACTTC. Its translation: CASSEAELPSYEQYF.

The chain uses TRBV5-5 and TRBJ2-1; 9 bases fit TRBD1. Unmatched junction bases numbered 6, after V lost 0 bases and J lost 5 bases. There are 16 residues in the CDR3. Germline assignment: CDR1 SGHKS and CDR2 YYEKEE (reference sequence). The CDR3 reads CASSLVGTGPHNEQFF. The CDR3 region has the DNA TGTGCCAGCAGCTTGGTTGGGACAGGGCCCCACAATGAGCAGTTCTTC.

The rearrangement uses TRBV28 and TRBJ1-1; D is possibly TRBD1 (5 bases). Germline CDR1 is MDHEN and CDR2 is SYDVKM. The CDR3 runs to 15 residues. Trimming took 7 bases from V and 2 from J, leaving 17 bases between them. CDR3 bases: TGTGCCAGCATCGAGAGTAGGGGCCGAAACACTGAAGCTTTCTTT. It specifies CASIESRGRNTEAFF. The full variable domain, with the rest looked up from reference TRBV28 and TRBJ1-1, is DVKVTQSSRYLVKRTGEKVFLECVQDMDHENMFWYRQDPGLGLRLIYFSYDVKMKEKGDIPEGYSVSREKKERFSLILESASTNQTSMYLCASIESRGRNTEAFFGQGTRLTVV.

The chain joins TRBV24-1 to TRBJ2-5; weak D call: TRBD2 (5 bases). This CDR3 is built from 15 residues. The germline V gene encodes CDR1 KGHDR and CDR2 SFDVKD. V lost 3 bases to trimming and J lost 5 bases, with 15 bases between them. The CDR3 sequence is CATSDTRERGETQYF. For the CDR3, the DNA is TGTGCCACCAGTGATACTAGGGAGCGAGGGGAGACCCAGTACTTC.

The chain joins TRBV7-9 to TRBJ2-4; 7 bases line up with TRBD1. CDR1 SEHNR and CDR2 FQNEAQ come from the germline V gene (reference sequence). V shed 11 bases and J 5 bases; nucleotides not matched to a gene: 6. The CDR3 has 12 amino acids. This chain's CDR3 is CALDREENIQYF. For the CDR3, the DNA is TGTGCCCTAGACAGGGAAGAAAACATTCAGTACTTC.

The chain links TRBV27 to TRBJ2-7; 11 nucleotides match TRBD2. Germline V gene sequence: CDR1 MNHEY, CDR2 SMNVEV (reference sequence). The V and J ends lost 0 bases and 6 bases, in that order; junction bases with no gene match: 4. This CDR3 is 15 amino acids long. The CDR3 spells CASSLSLAGGPEQYF. In nucleotides, the CDR3 is TGTGCCAGCAGTTTATCGCTAGCGGGAGGCCCCGAGCAGTACTTC.